A single sample is the source of the 17 T cell receptor beta chains below, sequenced in a study of T cells after yellow fever vaccination. Each CDR3 protein gets one entry after TCRdb re-called the 5' RACE reads with MiXCR. The data contain 150,000 to 200,000 distinct CDR3 sequences, 9.3% of them seen just once; the ten biggest clones take up about a third. The material was CD8+ T cells sorted from PBMCs, obtained 45 days after the yellow fever booster vaccination. Every receptor here comes from a man between 18 and 29 years old who received the YFV17D yellow fever vaccine.

This chain joins TRBV6-5 and TRBJ2-1; the match to TRBD2 covers 7 bases. Per the germline V gene, CDR1 is MNHEY and CDR2 is SVGAGI. V shed 5 bases, J shed 13 bases, and the junction held 8 bases outside the gene matches. The CDR3 totals 12 residues. In DNA, the CDR3 is TGTGCCAGCAGTCCAGGCGCGGGGGTCCAGTTCTTC. It translates to CASSPGAGVQFF.

This clonotype turned up a few times. This rearrangement joins TRBV4-3 to TRBJ2-5; TRBD2 aligns across 11 bases. The germline V gene has CDR1 LGHNA and CDR2 YSLEER. V lost 1 base to trimming and J lost 2 bases; unmatched junction nucleotides: 6. This CDR3 has 17 residues. For the CDR3, the DNA is TGCGCCAGCAGCCAAGGGCTAGCGGGGGGCAGGCAAGAGACCCAGTACTTC. Its protein is CASSQGLAGGRQETQYF.

The V call is TRBV5-1, the J call TRBJ2-7; D is undetermined. Trimming pared 4 bases from V and 0 bases from J, leaving 17 bases between. Germline CDR1 reads SGHRS; CDR2 reads YFSETQ. The CDR3 loop spans 16 amino acids. CDR3 sequence: CASSPAWTGSSYEQYV. The CDR3 coding sequence is TGCGCCAGCAGCCCCGCGTGGACGGGCAGCTCCTACGAGCAGTACGTC.

The rearrangement links TRBV15 to TRBJ2-7; D is ambiguous. CDR3 length: 14 residues. The V end lost 3 bases, the J end lost 1 base, and 10 bases lay between the germline ends. Germline V CDR1 and CDR2: LNHNV, YYDKDF (reference sequence). The DNA for the CDR3 is TGTGCCACCAGCAGCGATCACGGATCCTACGAGCAGTACGTC. Translating it yields CATSSDHGSYEQYV.

This clonotype was seen a handful of times. The chain carries TRBV6-2 or TRBV6-3 and TRBJ2-3, with D maybe TRBD1 (6 bases). The V gene lost 8 bases and the J gene lost 6 bases, with 15 bases spanning the gap. CDR1 and CDR2 from the germline V gene are MNHEY and SVGEGT. The CDR3 totals 13 residues. CDR3 residues: CASGWGHADTQYF. The DNA for the CDR3 is TGTGCCAGCGGCTGGGGGCACGCCGATACGCAGTATTTT.

This clonotype was counted a few times. V gene TRBV7-8 combines with J gene TRBJ2-1; D is unresolved. Germline CDR1 is SGHVS and CDR2 is FQNEAQ. V dropped 4 bases and J dropped 3 bases, with 16 bases sitting between them. The CDR3 totals 16 residues. This CDR3 reads CASSSSSGSLYNEQFF. In nucleotides, the CDR3 is TGTGCCAGCAGCTCAAGCTCAGGTTCTCTCTACAATGAGCAGTTCTTC. The complete variable domain, with remaining parts taken from reference TRBV7-8 and TRBJ2-1, reads GAGVSQSPRYKVAKRGQDVALRCDPISGHVSLFWYQQALGQGPEFLTYFQNEAQLDKSGLPSDRFFAERPEGSVSTLKIQRTQQEDSAVYLCASSSSSGSLYNEQFFGPGTRLTVL.

This clonotype was observed a few times. The chain recombines TRBV5-1 with TRBJ2-7, with D possibly being TRBD2 (5 bases). Trimming took off 0 bases at V and 3 bases at J, with 16 bases between the two ends. This CDR3 spans 16 amino acids. Germline V gene data show CDR1 as SGHRS and CDR2 as YFSETQ. The chain's CDR3 is CASSLALGMVGYEQYF. Written as DNA, the CDR3 is TGCGCCAGCAGCTTGGCCCTCGGGATGGTGGGCTACGAGCAGTACTTC. The full variable domain, its missing parts supplied by reference TRBV5-1 and TRBJ2-7, is KAGVTQTPRYLIKTRGQQVTLSCSPISGHRSVSWYQQTPGQGLQFLFEYFSETQRNKGNFPGRFSGRQFSNSRSEMNVSTLELGDSALYLCASSLALGMVGYEQYFGPGTRLTVT.

The CDR3, as DNA: TGTGCCAGCAGCTTAGCGCCAGGAGGGGTTAACGAGCAGTACTTC. This encodes CASSLAPGGVNEQYF. The chain employs TRBV7-2 and TRBJ2-7, with TRBD2 as a possible D gene (6 bases). Germline V gene lookup returns CDR1 SGHTA and CDR2 FQGNSA. The CDR3 is made up of 15 amino acids. The germline V and J ends were trimmed by 0 bases and 5 bases, with 14 bases remaining between them. The whole variable domain, remainder taken from reference TRBV7-2 and TRBJ2-7, is GAGVSQSPSNKVTEKGKDVELRCDPISGHTALYWYRQSLGQGLEFLIYFQGNSAPDKSGLPSDRFSAERTGGSVSTLTIQRTQQEDSAVYLCASSLAPGGVNEQYFGPGTRLTVT.

Concerning this clonotype itself: This sequence may be a read error, since a much larger clone differs from it by one base. This rearrangement joins TRBV12-3 or TRBV12-4 to TRBJ2-5, with D unresolved. The CDR3 is 13 residues long. The ends were cut back, 3 bases at V and 5 bases at J, with 10 bases in the middle. The CDR3 DNA sequence: TGTGCCAGCAGTTTGACCACTCCGGAGACCCAGTACTTC. Protein product: CASSLTTPETQYF.

The rearrangement links TRBV5-5 to TRBJ1-5; D call uncertain. CDR3 size: 13 residues. Germline V lookup: CDR1 SGHKS, CDR2 YYEKEE (reference sequence). Trimming shortened V by 0 bases and J by 7 bases, and 8 bases separated the two germline ends. The CDR3 here is CASSLVVGQPQHF. Written as DNA, the CDR3 is TGTGCCAGCAGCTTGGTGGTCGGGCAGCCCCAGCATTTT.

This clonotype was found a few times. This chain links TRBV6-2 or TRBV6-3 with TRBJ2-2, with 11 bases fitting TRBD1. The CDR3 is made up of 16 amino acids. The V gene's germline CDR1 is MNHEY and CDR2 SVGEGT. Losses at the gene ends were 5 bases for V and 6 bases for J; bases not matched to a gene: 8. This CDR3 is CASSLTGTGGSGELFF. The CDR3 DNA is TGTGCCAGCAGTCTAACCGGGACAGGGGGATCCGGGGAGCTGTTTTTT.

At least ten counts were recorded for this clonotype. The chain joins TRBV14 to TRBJ2-7; unclear D gene. From germline, CDR1 is SGHDN and CDR2 FVKESK. V lost 4 bases and J 6 bases, leaving 22 bases between the germline ends. CDR3 length equals 16 residues. The CDR3 DNA sequence: TGTGCCAGCAGCCCTGGACCGGGCCCCCGTCGACGCGAGCAGTACTTC. It yields the protein CASSPGPGPRRREQYF. Combining the CDR3 with reference TRBV14 and TRBJ2-7 gives the whole variable domain EAGVTQFPSHSVIEKGQTVTLRCDPISGHDNLYWYRRVMGKEIKFLLHFVKESKQDESGMPNNRFLAERTGGTYSTLKVQPAELEDSGVYFCASSPGPGPRRREQYFGPGTRLTVT.

There are many counts of this clonotype. The rearrangement uses TRBV7-9 and TRBJ2-2; no definite D call. The length of the CDR3 is 16 residues. Trimming took off 4 bases at V and 0 bases at J, with 12 bases between the two ends. CDR1 and CDR2 (germline): SEHNR, FQNEAQ (reference sequence). As DNA, the CDR3 is TGTGCCAGCAGCTCACTGGGCCAGACGAACACCGGGGAGCTGTTTTTT. Its protein is CASSSLGQTNTGELFF.

This clonotype was seen only a few times. V and J are TRBV5-6 and TRBJ1-1; TRBD1 agrees at 9 bases. With 8 bases clipped from V and 3 bases from J, the junction kept 2 bases outside the gene matches. The CDR3 has 12 residues. Germline lookup yields CDR1 SGHDT and CDR2 YYEEEE. CDR3: CARGDRDTEAFF. The CDR3 nucleotides read TGTGCCAGGGGGGACAGGGACACTGAAGCTTTCTTT.

The CDR3 reads CASSGTGDNEKLFF. The CDR3 region has the DNA TGCGCCAGCAGTGGGACAGGAGATAATGAAAAACTGTTTTTT. V gene TRBV4-1 combines with J gene TRBJ1-4, with 8 bases identical to TRBD1. Germline CDR1 is MGHRA and CDR2 is YSYEKL. V shed 6 bases and J 4 bases; nucleotides not matched to a gene: 4. There are 14 residues in the CDR3.

This clonotype appeared a few times. V is TRBV27 and J is TRBJ2-2; D gene uncertain. Germline CDR1 is MNHEY and CDR2 is SMNVEV (reference sequence). V gave up 4 bases and J gave up 1 base, with 4 bases separating them. The CDR3 has 13 amino acids. This CDR3 reads CASSSENTGELFF. CDR3 in DNA: TGTGCCAGCAGTTCCGAGAACACCGGGGAGCTGTTTTTT.

In this sample, this clonotype turned up a few times. The rearrangement uses TRBV10-3 and TRBJ1-5; possibly TRBD1 for D (5 bases). Trimming left V 0 bases short and J 4 bases short, with 13 bases between. This CDR3 comprises 16 residues. Germline V gene data show CDR1 as ENHRY and CDR2 as SYGVKD. This chain's CDR3 is CAISESTANINQPQHF. As DNA, the CDR3 is TGTGCCATCAGTGAGTCGACAGCAAATATAAATCAGCCCCAGCATTTT.